The source of this T cell receptor (beta chain) is a study of blood T cell repertoires in COVID-19. Study information: Samples taken during acute and convalescent COVID-19 were collected in the United States, Italy and Spain.

Clones were sequenced by immunoSEQ multiplex PCR, and TCRdb holds only the in-frame ones, with some missing. The repertoire holds about 250,000 clones, with almost 90% as singletons. With 3 bases removed from V and 2 bases from J, the gap between germline ends came to 19 bases. The CDR3 has 17 residues. In germline, CDR1 is MDHEN, CDR2 SYDVKM. The clonotype was recovered from a man older than 75 with acute or convalescent COVID-19. The sequenced sample consisted of peripheral blood. This chain connects TRBV28 to TRBJ1-2; D gene uncertain. The CDR3 loop reads CASSLSSGGKENYGYTF. CDR3 coding DNA: TGTGCCAGCAGTTTGTCTAGTGGAGGGAAAGAGAACTATGGCTACACCTTC.